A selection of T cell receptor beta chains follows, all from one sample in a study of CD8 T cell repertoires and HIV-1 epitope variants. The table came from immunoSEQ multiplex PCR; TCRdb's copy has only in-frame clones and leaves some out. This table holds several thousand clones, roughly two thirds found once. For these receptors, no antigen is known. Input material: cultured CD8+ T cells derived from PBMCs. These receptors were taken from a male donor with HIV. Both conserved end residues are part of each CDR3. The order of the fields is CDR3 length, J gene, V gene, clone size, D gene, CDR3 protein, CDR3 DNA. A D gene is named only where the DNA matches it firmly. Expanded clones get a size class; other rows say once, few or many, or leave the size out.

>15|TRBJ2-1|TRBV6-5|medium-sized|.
CASSYGGRGYDEQFF
TGTGCCAGCAGTTACGGGGGCAGGGGTTATGATGAGCAGTTCTTC
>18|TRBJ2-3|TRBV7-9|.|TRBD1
CASSLEFGQGETADTQYF
TGTGCCAGCAGCTTAGAGTTCGGACAGGGGGAAACAGCAGATACGCAGTATTTT
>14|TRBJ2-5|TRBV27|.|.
CASSFNGQIETQYF
TGTGCCAGCAGTTTTAACGGGCAGATCGAGACCCAGTACTTC
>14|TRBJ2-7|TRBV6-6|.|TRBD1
CASSHRDRGGEQYF
TGTGCCAGCAGTCACAGGGACAGGGGAGGCGAGCAGTACTTC
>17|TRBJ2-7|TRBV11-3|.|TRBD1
CASSLGTGGQLAYEQYF
TGTGCCAGCAGCCTTGGGACAGGGGGCCAGTTGGCCTACGAGCAGTACTTC
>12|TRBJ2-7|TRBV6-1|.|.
CASSPTDYEQYF
TGTGCCAGCAGTCCGACTGATTACGAGCAGTACTTC
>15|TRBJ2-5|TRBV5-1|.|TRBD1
CASSSLPTGVETQYF
TGCGCCAGCAGTTCACTCCCGACAGGGGTAGAGACCCAGTACTTC
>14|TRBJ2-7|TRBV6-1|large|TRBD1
CASRQGASSYEQYF
TGTGCCAGCAGACAGGGGGCTTCCTCCTACGAGCAGTACTTC
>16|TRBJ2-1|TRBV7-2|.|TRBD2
CASSLGVLAGGNEQFF
TGTGCCAGCAGCTTAGGGGTCCTAGCGGGAGGAAATGAGCAGTTCTTC
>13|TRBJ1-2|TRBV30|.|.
CAGNYRLNYGYTF
TGTGCCGGGAATTACAGGCTAAACTATGGCTACACCTTC
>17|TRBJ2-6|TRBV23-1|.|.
CASSQRSANSGANVLTF
TGCGCCAGCAGTCAAAGGTCTGCAAACTCTGGGGCCAACGTCCTGACTTTC
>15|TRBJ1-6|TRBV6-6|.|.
CASSSPGEGNSPLHF
TGTGCCAGCAGTTCCCCAGGGGAAGGAAATTCACCCCTCCACTTT
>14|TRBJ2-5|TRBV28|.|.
CASSRSTGRETQYF
TGTGCCAGCAGCAGGAGCACCGGACGGGAGACCCAGTACTTC
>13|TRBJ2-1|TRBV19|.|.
CASSIMSDNEQFF
TGTGCCAGTAGTATTATGTCCGACAATGAGCAGTTCTTC
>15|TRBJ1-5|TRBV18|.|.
CASSQAWGGNQPQHF
TGTGCCAGCTCACAGGCGTGGGGAGGCAATCAGCCCCAGCATTTT
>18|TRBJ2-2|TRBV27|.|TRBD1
CASSSTTTSTGAVGELFF
TGTGCCAGCAGTTCAACAACAACGAGTACAGGGGCGGTGGGGGAGCTGTTTTTT
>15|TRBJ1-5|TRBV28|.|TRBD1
CASSLTGGSNQPQHF
TGTGCCAGCAGTCTGACAGGGGGCAGTAATCAGCCCCAGCATTTT
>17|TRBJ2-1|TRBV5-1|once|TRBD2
CASSGTSGRAVFNEQFF
TGCGCCAGCAGCGGGACTAGCGGGAGGGCCGTGTTTAATGAGCAGTTCTTC
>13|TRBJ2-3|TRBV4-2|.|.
CASSPGRTDTQYF
TGTGCCAGCAGCCCGGGGCGTACAGATACGCAGTATTTT
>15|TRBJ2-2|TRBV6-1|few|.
CASDAGSWVGGELFF
TGTGCCAGCGACGCCGGTAGCTGGGTGGGCGGGGAGCTGTTTTTT
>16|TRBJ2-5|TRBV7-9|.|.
CASSPVPGRRQETQYF
TGTGCCAGCAGTCCTGTCCCGGGACGTAGACAAGAGACCCAGTACTTC
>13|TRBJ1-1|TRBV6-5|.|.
CASSYEENTEAFF
TGTGCCAGCAGTTACGAGGAGAACACTGAAGCTTTCTTT
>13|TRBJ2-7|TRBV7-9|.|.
CASSLAGDYEQYF
TGTGCCAGCAGCTTAGCGGGGGATTACGAGCAGTACTTC
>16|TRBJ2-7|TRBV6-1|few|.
CASSAHSWQGSYEQYF
TGTGCCAGCAGTGCCCACAGTTGGCAGGGATCCTACGAGCAGTACTTC
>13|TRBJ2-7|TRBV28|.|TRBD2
CASSETSGYEQYF
TGTGCCAGCAGCGAGACTAGCGGCTACGAGCAGTACTTC
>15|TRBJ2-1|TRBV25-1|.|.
CASSDRDSEINEQFF
TGTGCCAGCAGTGACCGGGACTCCGAGATCAATGAGCAGTTCTTC
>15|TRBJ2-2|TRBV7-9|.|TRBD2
CASRPGLANTGELFF
TGTGCCAGCAGACCGGGACTAGCTAACACCGGGGAGCTGTTTTTT
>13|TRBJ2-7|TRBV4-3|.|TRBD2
CASSQGTSNEQYF
TGCGCCAGCAGCCAAGGGACTAGCAACGAGCAGTACTTC
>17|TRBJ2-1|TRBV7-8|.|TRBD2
CASSLGGTSGNYNEQFF
TGTGCCAGCAGCTTAGGCGGGACTAGCGGAAACTACAATGAGCAGTTCTTC
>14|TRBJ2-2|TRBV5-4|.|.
CASSLAETPGELFF
TGTGCCAGCAGCTTGGCCGAGACTCCCGGGGAGCTGTTTTTT
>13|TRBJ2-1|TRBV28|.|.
CASSLSRYNEQFF
TGTGCCAGCAGTTTATCCAGGTACAATGAGCAGTTCTTC
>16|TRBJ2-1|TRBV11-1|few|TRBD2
CASSSRTSGDYNEQFF
TGTGCCAGCAGTTCTAGGACTAGCGGGGACTACAATGAGCAGTTCTTC
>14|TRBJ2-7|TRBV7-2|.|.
CASSLDSMYYEQYF
TGTGCCAGCAGCTTGGACAGCATGTACTACGAGCAGTACTTC
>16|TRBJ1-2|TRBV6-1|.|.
CASSEVDIASNYGYTF
TGTGCCAGCAGTGAAGTGGACATAGCTTCTAACTATGGCTACACCTTC
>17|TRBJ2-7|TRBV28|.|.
CASTPRQELASFYEQYF
TGTGCCAGCACCCCAAGGCAGGAATTGGCCTCCTTCTACGAGCAGTACTTC
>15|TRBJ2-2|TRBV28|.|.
CASSLQGSTTGELFF
TGTGCCAGCAGTTTGCAGGGGAGTACCACCGGGGAGCTGTTTTTT
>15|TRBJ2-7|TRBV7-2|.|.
CASSLDASEPYEQYF
TGTGCCAGCAGCTTAGACGCTAGCGAGCCCTACGAGCAGTACTTC
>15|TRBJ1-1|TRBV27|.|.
CASSLSGPLGTEAFF
TGTGCCAGCAGTTTATCTGGGCCCTTAGGCACTGAAGCTTTCTTT
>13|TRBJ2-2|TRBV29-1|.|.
CSVVEALAGELFF
TGCAGCGTGGTCGAGGCGTTGGCCGGGGAGCTGTTTTTT
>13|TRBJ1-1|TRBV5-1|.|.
CASSLGGMPEAFF
TGCGCCAGCAGCCTGGGGGGGATGCCTGAAGCTTTCTTT
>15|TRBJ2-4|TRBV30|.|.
CAWSAGSGAGNIQYF
TGTGCCTGGAGTGCCGGGTCCGGGGCGGGAAACATTCAGTACTTC
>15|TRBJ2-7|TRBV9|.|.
CASSDDYLGNYEQYF
TGTGCCAGCAGCGACGACTACCTTGGGAACTACGAGCAGTACTTC
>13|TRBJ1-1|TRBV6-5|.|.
CASKRNRDTEAFF
TGTGCCAGCAAGCGAAACCGCGACACTGAAGCTTTCTTT
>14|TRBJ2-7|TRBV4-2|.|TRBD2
CASSQDLAGGSQYF
TGTGCCAGCAGCCAAGACCTAGCGGGAGGCTCGCAGTACTTC
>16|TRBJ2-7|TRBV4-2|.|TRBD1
CASSQDGDRGINEQYF
TGTGCCAGCAGCCAAGACGGGGACAGGGGGATCAACGAGCAGTACTTC
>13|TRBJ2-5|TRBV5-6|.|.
CASSLGAQETQYF
TGTGCCAGCAGCTTGGGGGCGCAAGAGACCCAGTACTTC